The 18 T cell receptor beta chains in this list originate from one sample, sequenced in a study of tumour-infiltrating T cells in Burkitt lymphoma (dated by TCRdb to about 2020). Receptor libraries were prepared by the immunoSEQ multiplex PCR assay. The table comes from immuneACCESS by way of TCRdb, which keeps in-frame sequences with V and J called. Part of the clones is missing from these tables; in studies checked, under half for an unresolved V gene and the rest for unknown reasons. Across this sample there are about 50,000 clones, with 31% seen only once. 2.9% of the sample comes from the top ten. Source material: tumor tissue. The receptors here all came from a human donor with Burkitt lymphoma.

The chain recombines TRBV7-2 with TRBJ2-7; 8 bases match TRBD2. Germline-derived CDR1 and CDR2 are SGHTA and FQGNSA. Unmatched junction bases numbered 10, after V lost 2 bases and J lost 7 bases. The CDR3 is 15 amino acids. CDR3 sequence (DNA): TGTGCCAGCAGCTTACAACTAGCGGTCGAGGCAGAGCAGTACTTC. Residues: CASSLQLAVEAEQYF.

The chain couples TRBV30 to TRBJ2-7; weak D call: TRBD1 (6 bases). Germline V gene lookup returns CDR1 GTSNPN and CDR2 SVGIG (reference sequence). There are 12 residues in the CDR3. V was cut by 0 bases and J by 4 bases, with 7 bases left in between. The CDR3 region is CAWSVGGYEQYF. CDR3 DNA: TGTGCCTGGAGTGTAGGGGGTTACGAGCAGTACTTC. The variable domain in full, completed from reference TRBV30 and TRBJ2-7, reads SQTIHQWPATLVQPVGSPLSLECTVEGTSNPNLYWYRQAAGRGLQLLFYSVGIGQISSEVPQNLSASRPQDRQFILSSKKLLLSDSGFYLCAWSVGGYEQYFGPGTRLTVT.

This clone turned up a few times. The rearrangement links TRBV7-7 to TRBJ1-3, with a possible D match to TRBD1 (6 bases). CDR3 size: 15 residues. The V end was cut by 5 bases, the J end by 0 bases, with 11 bases between. Germline V gives CDR1 SSHAT, CDR2 FNYEAQ (reference sequence). The CDR3 loop reads CASSPDSSSGNTIYF. In DNA form, the CDR3 reads TGTGCCAGCAGCCCGGACAGCAGCTCTGGAAACACCATATATTTT.

This clone occurred a few times. The chain has TRBV2 and TRBJ2-7; D possibly matches TRBD1 or TRBD2 (5 bases each). Trimming left V 5 bases short and J 5 bases short, with 13 bases between. The CDR3 has 13 amino acids. The germline gives CDR1 SNHLY, CDR2 FYNNEI. CDR3 protein: CASSTSRDHEQYF. CDR3 sequence (DNA): TGTGCCAGCAGTACCTCCCGGGACCACGAGCAGTACTTC.

The CDR3 nucleotides read TGTGCCAGCAGCCCCGGGACAGGGTTTGGCTACACCTTC. Translated, it gives CASSPGTGFGYTF. The V gene is TRBV7-9, the J gene TRBJ1-2, with 9 nucleotides matching TRBD1. The junction had 5 bases not matched to a gene; V was cut back by 5 bases and J by 7 bases. CDR3 length equals 13 residues. Germline V gene data show CDR1 as SEHNR and CDR2 as FQNEAQ (reference sequence).

This clone turned up a few times. In DNA, the CDR3 is TGTGCCAGCAGTTTAATAGGGCCTAGCTCCTACGAGCAGTACTTC. Translated, it gives CASSLIGPSSYEQYF. The chain carries TRBV27 and TRBJ2-7; no firm D call. CDR1 is MNHEY, CDR2 SMNVEV, per germline (reference sequence). V gave up 2 bases and J gave up 0 bases, with 11 bases separating them. The CDR3 runs to 15 residues.

In DNA form, the CDR3 reads TGTGCCAGCAGCCAAGATAATCGTGGGACAGGGTCCTCACCCCTCCACTTT. This sequence encodes CASSQDNRGTGSSPLHF. V usage is TRBV4-2 and J usage is TRBJ1-6, with TRBD1 matching over 9 bases. Trimming cost V 0 bases and J 10 bases; bases outside gene matches: 10. In germline, CDR1 is LGHNA, CDR2 YNFKEQ. The CDR3 extends over 17 amino acids.

This chain links TRBV11-3 with TRBJ2-1, with a tentative D call TRBD1 (6 bases). V lost 5 bases to trimming and J lost 8 bases, with 10 bases between them. CDR3 length: 12 residues. Germline values: CDR1 SGHNT, CDR2 YENEEA. CDR3 coding DNA: TGTGCCAGCAGCATCAGGGGTGATGAGCAGTTCTTC. This encodes CASSIRGDEQFF.

The rearrangement uses TRBV2 and TRBJ2-2, with 8 positions matching TRBD1. Looked up from germline, CDR1 is SNHLY and CDR2 is FYNNEI. There are 16 residues in the CDR3. The V segment lost 6 bases and the J segment 3 bases; nucleotides outside the gene matches: 9. CDR3: CASRPTGGRDTGELFF. The CDR3 nucleotides read TGTGCCAGCAGACCCACAGGGGGGCGCGACACCGGGGAGCTGTTTTTT.

The V call is TRBV7-2, the J call TRBJ2-3; TRBD2 matches 10 bases. V was pared by 10 bases and J by 5 bases, with 9 bases of the junction left unmatched. The germline V gene has CDR1 SGHTA and CDR2 FQGNSA. The CDR3 length is 14 residues. Here the CDR3 DNA reads TGTGCCACCGCCAGCGGGGGGGTGGTAGATACGCAGTATTTT. It specifies CATASGGVVDTQYF.

This clone was seen a handful of times. The CDR3 coding sequence is TGCGCCAGCAGCCTCCGTGGAGGGGTGGGCTACGAGCAGTACTTC. It specifies CASSLRGGVGYEQYF. V is TRBV5-1 and J is TRBJ2-7, with D possibly being TRBD2 (6 bases). The length of the CDR3 is 15 residues. V was cut by 4 bases and J by 3 bases, with 17 bases left in between. Per the germline V gene, CDR1 is SGHRS and CDR2 is YFSETQ.

The J gene is TRBJ1-1, the V gene TRBV18; tentatively, D is TRBD1 (5 bases). The V gene's germline CDR1 is KGHSH and CDR2 LQKENI. The CDR3 extends over 14 amino acids. V was trimmed by 8 bases and J by 0 bases, leaving 13 bases between them. The CDR3 DNA follows: TGTGCCAGCAAAAGACAGAGTATGAACACTGAAGCTTTCTTT. This codes for CASKRQSMNTEAFF.

This chain connects TRBV6-6 to TRBJ2-3; D is unresolved. Looked up from germline, CDR1 is MNHNY and CDR2 is SVGAGI (reference sequence). The CDR3 totals 14 residues. V was trimmed by 2 bases and J by 0 bases, leaving 6 bases between them. CDR3 amino acids: CASSYPRSTDTQYF. The DNA for the CDR3 is TGTGCCAGCAGTTACCCTAGGAGCACAGATACGCAGTATTTT.

This clone was observed a few times. The chain couples TRBV14 to TRBJ2-7; D could derive from TRBD1 or TRBD2 (6 bases each). Germline V lookup: CDR1 SGHDN, CDR2 FVKESK. The CDR3 covers 14 residues. Trimming shortened V by 4 bases and J by 0 bases, and 10 bases separated the two germline ends. CDR3 coding DNA: TGTGCCAGCAGCCCGAAGGGGGGCTCCTACGAGCAGTACTTC. It specifies CASSPKGGSYEQYF.

This clone showed up just a few times. V gene TRBV5-1 combines with J gene TRBJ2-7; D unresolved. CDR1 SGHRS and CDR2 YFSETQ come from the germline V gene. Trimming shortened V by 0 bases and J by 7 bases, and 8 bases separated the two germline ends. The CDR3 consists of 12 residues. In DNA, the CDR3 is TGCGCCAGCAGCTTGGGACGAGTGGAGCAGTACTTC. It is translated as CASSLGRVEQYF.

The gene calls are TRBV6-6 and TRBJ1-4; 7 nucleotides match TRBD1. Trimming took 7 bases from V and 0 from J; bases not matched to a gene: 2. The CDR3 has 14 residues. Germline V lookup: CDR1 MNHNY, CDR2 SVGAGI (reference sequence). This chain's CDR3 is CASKGAATNEKLFF. CDR3 bases: TGTGCCAGCAAGGGGGCCGCAACTAATGAAAAACTGTTTTTT.

J is TRBJ2-5 and V is TRBV18, with D perhaps matching TRBD1 or TRBD2 (5 bases each). The V gene lost 6 bases and the J gene lost 2 bases, with 22 bases spanning the gap. In germline, CDR1 is KGHSH, CDR2 LQKENI. The CDR3 runs to 17 residues. CDR3 region: CASSHIPGPTRQETQYF. For the CDR3, the DNA is TGTGCCAGCTCGCACATCCCGGGACCCACGCGGCAAGAGACCCAGTACTTC.

V usage is TRBV4-2 and J usage is TRBJ1-6; 12 bases fit TRBD1. The trim removed 0 bases at V and 10 bases at J, leaving 4 bases unmatched. Germline values: CDR1 LGHNA, CDR2 YNFKEQ. The CDR3 has 16 residues. CDR3 residues: CASSQDWDRGRSPLHF. CDR3 DNA sequence: TGTGCCAGCAGCCAAGATTGGGACAGGGGGCGATCACCCCTCCACTTT.